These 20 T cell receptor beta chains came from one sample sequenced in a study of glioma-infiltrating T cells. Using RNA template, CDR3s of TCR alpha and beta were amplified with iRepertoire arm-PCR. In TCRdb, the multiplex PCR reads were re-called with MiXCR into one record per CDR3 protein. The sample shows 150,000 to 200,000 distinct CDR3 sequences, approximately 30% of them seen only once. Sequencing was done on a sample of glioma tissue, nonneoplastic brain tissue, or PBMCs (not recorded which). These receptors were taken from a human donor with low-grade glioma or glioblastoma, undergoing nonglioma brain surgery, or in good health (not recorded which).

DNA for the CDR3: TGCAGTGCTAGACGCCCGACTAGGGGGCCGAGAGAGCAGTACTTC. It yields the protein CSARRPTRGPREQYF. The chain uses TRBV20-1 and TRBJ2-7; possible D gene TRBD1, 7 bases. Trimming pared 2 bases from V and 7 bases from J, leaving 21 bases between. This CDR3 contains 15 residues. Germline values: CDR1 DFQATT, CDR2 SNEGSKA (reference sequence).

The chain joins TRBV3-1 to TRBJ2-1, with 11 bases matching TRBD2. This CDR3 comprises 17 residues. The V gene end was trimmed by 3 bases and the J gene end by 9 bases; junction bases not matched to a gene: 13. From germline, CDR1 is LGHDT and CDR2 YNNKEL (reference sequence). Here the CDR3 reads CASSHPPGTSGVSEQFF. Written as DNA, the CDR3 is TGTGCCAGCAGCCACCCGCCCGGGACTAGCGGAGTTAGTGAGCAGTTCTTC.

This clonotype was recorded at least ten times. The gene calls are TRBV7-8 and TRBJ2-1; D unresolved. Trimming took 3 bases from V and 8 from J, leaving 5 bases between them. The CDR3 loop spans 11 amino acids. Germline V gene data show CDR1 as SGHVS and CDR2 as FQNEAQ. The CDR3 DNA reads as TGTGCCAGCAGCTTGGTCTATGAGCAGTTCTTC. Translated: CASSLVYEQFF.

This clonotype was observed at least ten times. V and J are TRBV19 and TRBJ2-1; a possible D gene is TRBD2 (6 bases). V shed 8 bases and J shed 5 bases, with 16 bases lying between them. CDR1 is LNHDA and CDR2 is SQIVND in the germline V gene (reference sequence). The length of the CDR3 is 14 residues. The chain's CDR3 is CASSWPGLHNEQFF. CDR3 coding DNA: TGTGCCAGTTCCTGGCCGGGACTCCACAATGAGCAGTTCTTC.

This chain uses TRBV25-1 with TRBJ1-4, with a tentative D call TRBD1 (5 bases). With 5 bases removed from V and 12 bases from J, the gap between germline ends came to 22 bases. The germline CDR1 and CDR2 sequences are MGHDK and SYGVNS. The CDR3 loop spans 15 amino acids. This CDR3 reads CASSPNRPSNEELFF. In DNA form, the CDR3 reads TGTGCCAGCAGTCCAAACAGGCCTTCTAACGAAGAACTGTTTTTT.

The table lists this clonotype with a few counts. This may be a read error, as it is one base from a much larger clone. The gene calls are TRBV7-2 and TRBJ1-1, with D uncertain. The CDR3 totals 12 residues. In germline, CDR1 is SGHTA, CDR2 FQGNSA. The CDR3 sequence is CASSLVGTEASF. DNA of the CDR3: TGTGCCAGCAGCTTAGTAGGCACTGAAGCTTCCTTT.

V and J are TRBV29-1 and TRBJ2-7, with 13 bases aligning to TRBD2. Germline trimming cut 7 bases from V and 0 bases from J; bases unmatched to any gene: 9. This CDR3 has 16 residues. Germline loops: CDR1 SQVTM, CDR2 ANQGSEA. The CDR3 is CSGIGTSGESSYEQYF. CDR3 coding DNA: TGCAGCGGCATTGGGACTAGCGGGGAAAGCTCCTACGAGCAGTACTTC.

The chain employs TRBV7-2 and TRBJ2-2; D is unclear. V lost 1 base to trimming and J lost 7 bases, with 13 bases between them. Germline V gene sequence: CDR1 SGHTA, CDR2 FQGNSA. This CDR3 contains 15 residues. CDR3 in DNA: TGTGCCAGCAGCTTAGGACTGGCAGGCTACGGGGAGCTGTTTTTT. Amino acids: CASSLGLAGYGELFF.

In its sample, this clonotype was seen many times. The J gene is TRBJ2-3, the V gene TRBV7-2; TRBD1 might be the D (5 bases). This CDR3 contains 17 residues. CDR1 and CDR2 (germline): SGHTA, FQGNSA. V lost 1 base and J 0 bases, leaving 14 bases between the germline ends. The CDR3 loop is CASSLDIGTGSTDTQYF. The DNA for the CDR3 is TGTGCCAGCAGCTTAGACATAGGTACAGGTAGCACAGATACGCAGTATTTT.

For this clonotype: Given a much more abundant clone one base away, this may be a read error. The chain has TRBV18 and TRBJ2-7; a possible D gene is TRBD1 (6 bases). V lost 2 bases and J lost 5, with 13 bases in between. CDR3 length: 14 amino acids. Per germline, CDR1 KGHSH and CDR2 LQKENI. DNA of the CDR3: TGTGCCAGCTCACCAGGGACATGGAACAACGAGCAGTACTTC. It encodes CASSPGTWNNEQYF. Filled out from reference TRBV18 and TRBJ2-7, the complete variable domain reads NAGVMQNPRHLVRRRGQEARLRCSPMKGHSHVYWYRQLPEEGLKFMVYLQKENIIDESGMPKERFSAEFPKEGPSILRIQQVVRGDSAAYFCASSPGTWNNEQYFGPGTRLTVT.

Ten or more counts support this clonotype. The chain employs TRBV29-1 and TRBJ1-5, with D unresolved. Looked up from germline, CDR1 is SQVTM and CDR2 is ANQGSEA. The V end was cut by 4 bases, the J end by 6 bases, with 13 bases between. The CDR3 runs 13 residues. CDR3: CSVVGGDGQPQHF. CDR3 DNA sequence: TGCAGCGTTGTCGGAGGAGACGGTCAGCCCCAGCATTTT.

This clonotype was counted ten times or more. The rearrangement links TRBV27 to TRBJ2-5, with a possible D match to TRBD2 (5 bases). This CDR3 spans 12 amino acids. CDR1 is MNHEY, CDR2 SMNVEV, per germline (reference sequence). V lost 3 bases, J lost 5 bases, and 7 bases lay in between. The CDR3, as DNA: TGTGCCAGCAGTTTCCGCGGGGAGACCCAGTACTTC. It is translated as CASSFRGETQYF.

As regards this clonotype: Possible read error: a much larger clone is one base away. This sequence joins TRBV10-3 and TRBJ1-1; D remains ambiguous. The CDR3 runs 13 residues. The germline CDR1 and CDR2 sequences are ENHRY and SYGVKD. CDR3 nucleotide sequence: TGTGCCATCGGTGAGACAACCCCCACTGAAGCTTTCTTT. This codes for CAIGETTPTEAFF.

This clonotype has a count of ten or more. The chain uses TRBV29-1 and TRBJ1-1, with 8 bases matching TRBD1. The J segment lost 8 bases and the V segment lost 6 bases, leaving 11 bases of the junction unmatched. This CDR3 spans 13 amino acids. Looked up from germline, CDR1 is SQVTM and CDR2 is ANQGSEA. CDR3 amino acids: CSVTGTGISEAFF. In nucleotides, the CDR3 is TGCAGCGTAACCGGGACAGGTATCTCAGAAGCTTTCTTT.

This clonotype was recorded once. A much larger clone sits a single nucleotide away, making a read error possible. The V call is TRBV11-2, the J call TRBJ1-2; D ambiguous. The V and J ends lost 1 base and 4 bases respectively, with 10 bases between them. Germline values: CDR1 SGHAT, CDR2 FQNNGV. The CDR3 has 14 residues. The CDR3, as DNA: TGTGCCAGCAGCTTAGTTTGCAGGTCCTATGGCTACACCTTC. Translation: CASSLVCRSYGYTF.

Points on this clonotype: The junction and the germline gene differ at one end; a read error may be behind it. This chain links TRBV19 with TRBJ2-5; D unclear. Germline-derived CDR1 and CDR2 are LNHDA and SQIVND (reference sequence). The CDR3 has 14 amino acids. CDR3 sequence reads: CASSVSTTQESQYF. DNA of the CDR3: TGTGCCAGTAGTGTGTCTACGACCCAAGAGAGCCAGTACTTC.

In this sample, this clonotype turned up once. CDR3 residues: CASSRGRNTGELFF. CDR3 coding DNA: TGTGCCAGCAGTCGGGGGCGGAACACCGGGGAGCTGTTTTTT. V gene TRBV7-2 combines with J gene TRBJ2-2; possibly TRBD1 or TRBD2 for D (6 bases each). Trimming shortened V by 6 bases and J by 1 base, and 9 bases separated the two germline ends. CDR3 length: 14 residues. Germline CDR1 is SGHTA and CDR2 is FQGNSA.

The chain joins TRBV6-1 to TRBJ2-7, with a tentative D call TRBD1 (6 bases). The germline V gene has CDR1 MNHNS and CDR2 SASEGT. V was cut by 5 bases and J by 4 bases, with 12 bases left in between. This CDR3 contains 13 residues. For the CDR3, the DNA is TGTGCCAGCAGTCGGGTCAGGGGATACGAGCAGTACTTC. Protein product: CASSRVRGYEQYF.

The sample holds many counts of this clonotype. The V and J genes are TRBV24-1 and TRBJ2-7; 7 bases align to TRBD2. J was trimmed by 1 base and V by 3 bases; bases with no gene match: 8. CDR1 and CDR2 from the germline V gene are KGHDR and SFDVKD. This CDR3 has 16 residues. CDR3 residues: CATSDLPSGLSYEQYF. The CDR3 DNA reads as TGTGCCACCAGTGATCTTCCTAGCGGCCTGTCCTACGAGCAGTACTTC.

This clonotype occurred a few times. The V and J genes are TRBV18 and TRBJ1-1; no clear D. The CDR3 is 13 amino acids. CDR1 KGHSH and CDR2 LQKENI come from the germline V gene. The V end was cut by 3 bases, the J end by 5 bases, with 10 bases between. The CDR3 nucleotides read TGTGCCAGCTCACCCGCGGGGAAAACTGAAGCTTTCTTT. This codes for CASSPAGKTEAFF. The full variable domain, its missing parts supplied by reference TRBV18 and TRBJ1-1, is NAGVMQNPRHLVRRRGQEARLRCSPMKGHSHVYWYRQLPEEGLKFMVYLQKENIIDESGMPKERFSAEFPKEGPSILRIQQVVRGDSAAYFCASSPAGKTEAFFGQGTRLTVV.